These 15 T cell receptor beta chains were sequenced from one sample in a study of beta chain features in type 1 diabetes. Isolated RNA was reverse transcribed in full, so expressed TCRB transcripts were sequenced. Here immunoSEQ multiplex PCR was the method, and the copy in TCRdb shows in-frame clones only, minus some. This sample yields roughly 330,000 clones, of which 9.5% to 12% are seen a single time; roughly 0.016% belongs to the top ten. The sequenced sample consisted of naive CD4+ T cells from blood. Every receptor here comes from a woman younger than 45 in good health.

This clone came up a few times. This sequence joins TRBV7-3 and TRBJ2-1; the match to TRBD2 covers 13 bases. This CDR3 region has 18 residues. The V segment lost 4 bases and the J segment 2 bases; nucleotides outside the gene matches: 8. Germline V gene lookup returns CDR1 SGHTA and CDR2 FQGTGA. CDR3 sequence (DNA): TGTGCCAGCAGCTCAGGGACTAGCGGGATCACCGCCTACAATGAGCAGTTCTTC. Protein: CASSSGTSGITAYNEQFF. The full variable domain, completed using reference TRBV7-3 and TRBJ2-1, is GAGVSQTPSNKVTEKGKYVELRCDPISGHTALYWYRQSLGQGPEFLIYFQGTGAADDSGLPNDRFFAVRPEGSVSTLKIQRTERGDSAVYLCASSSGTSGITAYNEQFFGPGTRLTVL.

This clone was detected only a few times. The chain has TRBV18 and TRBJ2-1; 10 bases line up with TRBD2. The CDR3 has 17 residues. Germline CDR1 KGHSH, CDR2 LQKENI. Unmatched junction bases numbered 5, after V lost 3 bases and J lost 0 bases. The CDR3 spells CASSPTSGHGSYNEQFF. Written as DNA, the CDR3 is TGTGCCAGCTCACCGACTAGCGGGCACGGCTCCTACAATGAGCAGTTCTTC. Filled out from reference TRBV18 and TRBJ2-1, the complete variable domain reads NAGVMQNPRHLVRRRGQEARLRCSPMKGHSHVYWYRQLPEEGLKFMVYLQKENIIDESGMPKERFSAEFPKEGPSILRIQQVVRGDSAAYFCASSPTSGHGSYNEQFFGPGTRLTVL.

This clone showed up just a few times. The V call is TRBV7-3, the J call TRBJ2-1; the D gene is possibly TRBD1 (6 bases). The CDR3 has 15 amino acids. Germline assignment: CDR1 SGHTA and CDR2 FQGTGA. Trimming cost V 4 bases and J 5 bases, with 15 bases left between them. Here the CDR3 reads CASSSSTGTHNEQFF. The CDR3 nucleotides are TGTGCCAGCAGCTCCTCAACAGGGACACACAATGAGCAGTTCTTC.

V and J are TRBV4-1 and TRBJ2-5, with TRBD2 matching over 7 bases. V gave up 1 base and J gave up 3 bases; unmatched junction bases: 5. The V gene's germline CDR1 is MGHRA and CDR2 YSYEKL. There are 15 residues in the CDR3. The CDR3 DNA sequence: TGCGCCAGCAGCCAAGTAGCTGCGGGAGAAGAGACCCAGTACTTC. This translates into CASSQVAAGEETQYF.

This chain joins TRBV10-3 and TRBJ2-1; TRBD2 matches 10 bases. This CDR3 has 16 amino acids. With V trimmed by 0 bases and J by 7 bases, 6 bases remained unmatched. Per the germline V gene, CDR1 is ENHRY and CDR2 is SYGVKD. CDR3 loop: CAISESLAGVRNEQFF. The CDR3 DNA is TGTGCCATCAGTGAGTCGCTAGCGGGAGTAAGGAATGAGCAGTTCTTC.

V gene TRBV18 combines with J gene TRBJ2-3; D remains ambiguous. The length of the CDR3 is 13 residues. The ends were cut back, 8 bases at V and 0 bases at J, with 9 bases in the middle. The germline V gene has CDR1 KGHSH and CDR2 LQKENI. This CDR3 reads CASTTSSTDTQYF. CDR3 DNA: TGTGCCAGCACAACCAGTAGCACAGATACGCAGTATTTT.

The chain joins TRBV5-1 to TRBJ1-1, with D possibly matching TRBD1 (6 bases). The CDR3 loop spans 11 amino acids. Germline CDR1 reads SGHRS; CDR2 reads YFSETQ. Between the trimmed V and J ends, which lost 3 bases and 8 bases, there was a span of 8 bases. CDR3: CASSSGQEAFF. The CDR3 DNA is TGCGCCAGCAGCTCCGGACAGGAAGCTTTCTTT.

V usage is TRBV28 and J usage is TRBJ2-2; D gene ambiguous. V was cut by 1 base and J by 3 bases, with 6 bases left in between. Germline assignment: CDR1 MDHEN and CDR2 SYDVKM. There are 14 residues in the CDR3. CDR3 region: CASSLSVYTGELFF. In DNA form, the CDR3 reads TGTGCCAGCAGTTTATCGGTGTACACCGGGGAGCTGTTTTTT.

The chain employs TRBV27 and TRBJ2-7; 9 bases map to TRBD1. This CDR3 is 15 amino acids long. V dropped 4 bases and J dropped 0; count of bases not matched to a gene: 4. Germline V gene lookup returns CDR1 MNHEY and CDR2 SMNVEV (reference sequence). The CDR3 protein is CASSWTGEFSYEQYF. In DNA, the CDR3 is TGTGCCAGCAGTTGGACAGGGGAATTCTCCTACGAGCAGTACTTC.

The chain has TRBV5-4 and TRBJ2-2, with TRBD1 as a possible D gene (7 bases). CDR1 is SGHNT, CDR2 YYREEE, per germline (reference sequence). Trimming stripped 4 bases from V and 6 bases from J, with 16 bases between. The CDR3 contains 15 residues. The CDR3 region is CASSGGTAQSGELFF. CDR3 DNA: TGTGCCAGCAGCGGGGGGACAGCCCAATCCGGGGAGCTGTTTTTT. The whole variable domain, filled in from reference TRBV5-4 and TRBJ2-2, reads ETGVTQSPTHLIKTRGQQVTLRCSSQSGHNTVSWYQQALGQGPQFIFQYYREEENGRGNFPPRFSGLQFPNYSSELNVNALELDDSALYLCASSGGTAQSGELFFGEGSRLTVL.

This clone was seen a handful of times. J is TRBJ2-7 and V is TRBV28, with D possibly TRBD1 on 6 matching bases. The CDR3 totals 13 residues. From germline, CDR1 is MDHEN and CDR2 SYDVKM. V lost 4 bases, J lost 7 bases, and 14 bases lay in between. The CDR3 region has the DNA TGTGCCAGCAGTTCAAGAAACAGGGTTGAGCAGTACTTC. Its translation is CASSSRNRVEQYF.

The rearrangement joins TRBV2 to TRBJ1-4; possible D gene TRBD1, 6 bases. The CDR3 is 14 residues long. Germline CDR1 is SNHLY and CDR2 is FYNNEI. The V and J ends lost 4 bases and 8 bases respectively, with 14 bases between them. DNA for the CDR3: TGTGCCAGCAGTGGACAGGTGCTTCGGGAAAAACTGTTTTTT. It yields the protein CASSGQVLREKLFF.

This clone turned up a few times. This chain links TRBV27 with TRBJ1-4; tentative D call: TRBD1 (5 bases). CDR1 MNHEY and CDR2 SMNVEV come from the germline V gene (reference sequence). The CDR3 has 14 amino acids. V was pared by 4 bases and J by 8 bases, with 14 bases between. The CDR3 coding sequence is TGTGCCAGCAGTTCCCGGCACCGGGGGGAAAAACTGTTTTTT. It specifies CASSSRHRGEKLFF.

The sample holds a few counts of this clone. This rearrangement joins TRBV28 to TRBJ2-7; tentatively, D is TRBD2 (5 bases). This CDR3 has 13 residues. Trimming shortened V by 3 bases and J by 5 bases, and 11 bases separated the two germline ends. Germline values: CDR1 MDHEN, CDR2 SYDVKM. The CDR3 DNA is TGTGCCAGCAGTTTCCCCCCGGGGAACGAGCAGTACTTC. It translates to CASSFPPGNEQYF.

The chain is built from TRBV29-1 and TRBJ2-5; 7 positions agree with TRBD2. The CDR3 is 13 residues long. V trimming: 8 bases; J trimming: 4 bases; junction bases outside the gene matches: 10. Germline lookup yields CDR1 SQVTM and CDR2 ANQGSEA. The CDR3 DNA sequence: TGCAGCACCCACTTGGGCGGGGGAGAGACCCAGTACTTC. Its translation: CSTHLGGGETQYF.